This TCR beta chain emerged from a study of tissue T cells after allogeneic stem cell transplantation. The table lists this clone with a few counts. The genes and germline here are from mouse. The read stops 1 residue short of the end of the CDR3; the missing end is completed from the germline J gene. Sequencing used immunoSEQ multiplex PCR; TCRdb keeps in-frame clones, though not all of them. The table has some 640 clones, about 45% seen once. Stated time point: mouse harvest day 14 after allogeneic transplant. Mouse grafts combined 10^7 T-cell-depleted bone marrow cells with 10^6 splenic CD5+ T cells. This mouse GVHD model was MHC-mismatched B6 to BALB/c, profiled day 7 or 14. The CDR3 spans 15 residues. Germline assignment: CDR1 MSHET and CDR2 SYDVDS. V lost 0 bases to trimming and J lost 4 bases; unmatched junction nucleotides: 5.

The clonotype was recovered from a female BALB/c mouse given C57BL/6 T cells with graft-versus-host disease after an allogeneic hematopoietic cell transplant. The V gene is TRBV29, the J gene TRBJ1-2; 7 bases are shared with TRBD1. Sequenced sample: liver tissue. The sequenced part of the CDR3 DNA is TGTGCTAGCAGTTTATCAGGGGGCGCAGGCTCCGACTACACC. This translates into CASSLSGGAGSDYT. The complete CDR3 sequence is CASSLSGGAGSDYTF.